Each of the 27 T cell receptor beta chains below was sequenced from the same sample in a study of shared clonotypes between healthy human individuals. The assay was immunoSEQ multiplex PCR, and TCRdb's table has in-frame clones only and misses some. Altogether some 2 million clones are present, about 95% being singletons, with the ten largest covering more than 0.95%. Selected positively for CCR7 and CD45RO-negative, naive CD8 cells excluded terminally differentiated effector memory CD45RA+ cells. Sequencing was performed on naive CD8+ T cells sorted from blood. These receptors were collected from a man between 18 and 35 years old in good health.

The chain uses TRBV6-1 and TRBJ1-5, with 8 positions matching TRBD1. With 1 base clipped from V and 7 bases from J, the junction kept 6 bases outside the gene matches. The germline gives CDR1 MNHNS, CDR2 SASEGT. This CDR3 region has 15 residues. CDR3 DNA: TGTGCCAGCAGTGAAGTCGGCAGGGGGCTCCAGCCCCAGCATTTT. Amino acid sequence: CASSEVGRGLQPQHF.

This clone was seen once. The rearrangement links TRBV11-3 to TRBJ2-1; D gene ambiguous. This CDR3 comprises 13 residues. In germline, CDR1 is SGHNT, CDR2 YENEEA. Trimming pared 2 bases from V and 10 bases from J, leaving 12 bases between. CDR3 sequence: CASSLIFGQEQFF. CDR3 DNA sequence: TGTGCCAGCAGCTTAATATTCGGGCAGGAGCAGTTCTTC.

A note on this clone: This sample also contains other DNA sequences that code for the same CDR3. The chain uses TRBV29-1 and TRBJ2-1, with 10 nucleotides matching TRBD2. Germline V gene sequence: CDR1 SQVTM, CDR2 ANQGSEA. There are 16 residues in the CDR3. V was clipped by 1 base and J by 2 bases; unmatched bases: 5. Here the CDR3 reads CSVEGASGRTYNEQFF. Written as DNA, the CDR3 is TGCAGCGTTGAAGGGGCTAGCGGGAGAACCTACAATGAGCAGTTCTTC.

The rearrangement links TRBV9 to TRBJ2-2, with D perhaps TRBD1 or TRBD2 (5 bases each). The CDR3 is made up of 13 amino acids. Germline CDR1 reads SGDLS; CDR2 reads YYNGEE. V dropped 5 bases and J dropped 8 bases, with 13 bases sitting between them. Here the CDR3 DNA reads TGTGCCAGCAGGGGGGAGCGACCTGGGGAGCTGTTTTTT. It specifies CASRGERPGELFF. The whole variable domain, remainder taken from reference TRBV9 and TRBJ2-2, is DSGVTQTPKHLITATGQRVTLRCSPRSGDLSVYWYQQSLDQGLQFLIQYYNGEERAKGNILERFSAQQFPDLHSELNLSSLELGDSALYFCASRGERPGELFFGEGSRLTVL.

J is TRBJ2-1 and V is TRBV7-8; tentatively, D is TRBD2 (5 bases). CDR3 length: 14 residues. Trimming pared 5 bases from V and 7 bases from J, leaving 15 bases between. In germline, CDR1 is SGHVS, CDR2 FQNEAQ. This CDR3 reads CASSPGENTNEQFF. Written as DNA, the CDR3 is TGTGCCAGCAGCCCCGGGGAGAATACAAATGAGCAGTTCTTC.

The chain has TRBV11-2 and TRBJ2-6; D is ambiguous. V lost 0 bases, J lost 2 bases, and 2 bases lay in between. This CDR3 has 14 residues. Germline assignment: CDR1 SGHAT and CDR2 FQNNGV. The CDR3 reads CASSLEPGANVLTF. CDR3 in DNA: TGTGCCAGCAGCTTAGAACCTGGGGCCAACGTCCTGACTTTC.

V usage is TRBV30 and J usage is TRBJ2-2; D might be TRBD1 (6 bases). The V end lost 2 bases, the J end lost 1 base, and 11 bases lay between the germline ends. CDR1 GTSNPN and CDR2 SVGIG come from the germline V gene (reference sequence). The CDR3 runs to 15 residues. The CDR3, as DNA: TGTGCCTGGAGTACTGGGACATTGAACACCGGGGAGCTGTTTTTT. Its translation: CAWSTGTLNTGELFF. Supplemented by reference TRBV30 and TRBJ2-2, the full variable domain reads SQTIHQWPATLVQPVGSPLSLECTVEGTSNPNLYWYRQAAGRGLQLLFYSVGIGQISSEVPQNLSASRPQDRQFILSSKKLLLSDSGFYLCAWSTGTLNTGELFFGEGSRLTVL.

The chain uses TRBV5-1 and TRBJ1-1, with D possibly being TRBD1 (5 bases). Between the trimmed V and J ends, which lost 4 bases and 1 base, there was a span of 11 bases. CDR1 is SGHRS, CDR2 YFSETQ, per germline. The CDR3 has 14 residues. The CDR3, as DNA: TGCGCCAGCAGCGGGGACCTTCAGAACACTGAAGCTTTCTTT. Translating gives CASSGDLQNTEAFF.

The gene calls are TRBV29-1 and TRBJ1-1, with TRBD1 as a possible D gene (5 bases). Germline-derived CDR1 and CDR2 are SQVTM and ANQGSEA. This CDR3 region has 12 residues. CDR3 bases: TGCGGGGGAGGGCAAGTGAACACTGAAGCTTTCTTT. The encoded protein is CGGGQVNTEAFF.

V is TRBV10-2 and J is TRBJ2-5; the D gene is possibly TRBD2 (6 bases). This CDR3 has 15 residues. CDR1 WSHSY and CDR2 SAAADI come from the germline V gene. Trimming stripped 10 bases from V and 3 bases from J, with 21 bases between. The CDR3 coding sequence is TGCGCCACCTGGGGTTGGGGACTGGGGGAAGAGACCCAGTACTTC. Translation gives CATWGWGLGEETQYF.

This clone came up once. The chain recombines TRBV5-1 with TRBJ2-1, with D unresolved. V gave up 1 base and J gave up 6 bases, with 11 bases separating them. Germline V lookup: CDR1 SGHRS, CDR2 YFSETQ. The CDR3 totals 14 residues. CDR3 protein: CASSLISIGNEQFF. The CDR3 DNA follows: TGCGCCAGCAGCTTGATTAGTATAGGCAATGAGCAGTTCTTC.

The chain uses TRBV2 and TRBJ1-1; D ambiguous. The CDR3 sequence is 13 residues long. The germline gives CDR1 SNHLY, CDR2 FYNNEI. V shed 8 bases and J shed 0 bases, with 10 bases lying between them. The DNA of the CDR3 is TGTGCCAGCGAGGTTAGTATGAACACTGAAGCTTTCTTT. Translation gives CASEVSMNTEAFF.

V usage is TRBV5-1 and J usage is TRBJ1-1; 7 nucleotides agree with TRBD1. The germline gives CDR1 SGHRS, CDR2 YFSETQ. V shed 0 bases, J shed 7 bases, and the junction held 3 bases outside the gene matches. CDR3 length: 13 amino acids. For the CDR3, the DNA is TGCGCCAGCAGCTTGGAGGGGGCGATTGAAGCTTTCTTT. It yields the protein CASSLEGAIEAFF.

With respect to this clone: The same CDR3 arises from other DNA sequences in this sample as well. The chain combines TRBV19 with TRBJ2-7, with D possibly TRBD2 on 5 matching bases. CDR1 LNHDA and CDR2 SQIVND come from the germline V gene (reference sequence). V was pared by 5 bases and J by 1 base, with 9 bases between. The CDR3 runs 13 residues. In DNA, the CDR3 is TGTGCCAGTAGTCATGGACTGTCCTACGAGCAGTACTTC. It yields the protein CASSHGLSYEQYF. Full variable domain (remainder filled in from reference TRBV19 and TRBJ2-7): DGGITQSPKYLFRKEGQNVTLSCEQNLNHDAMYWYRQDPGQGLRLIYYSQIVNDFQKGDIAEGYSVSREKKESFPLTVTSAQKNPTAFYLCASSHGLSYEQYFGPGTRLTVT.

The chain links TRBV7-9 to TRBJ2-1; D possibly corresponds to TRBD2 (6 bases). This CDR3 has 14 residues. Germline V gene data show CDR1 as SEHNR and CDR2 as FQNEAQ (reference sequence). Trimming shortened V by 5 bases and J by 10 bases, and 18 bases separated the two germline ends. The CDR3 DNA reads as TGTGCCAGCAGCGGGTCCTCGACGGCGGGGGAGCAGTTCTTC. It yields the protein CASSGSSTAGEQFF.

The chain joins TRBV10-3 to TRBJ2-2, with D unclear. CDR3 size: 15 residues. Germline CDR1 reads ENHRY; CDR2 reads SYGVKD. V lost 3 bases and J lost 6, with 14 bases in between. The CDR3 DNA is TGTGCCATCAGTGACCTAAGATTGACCTCCGGGGAGCTGTTTTTT. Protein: CAISDLRLTSGELFF.

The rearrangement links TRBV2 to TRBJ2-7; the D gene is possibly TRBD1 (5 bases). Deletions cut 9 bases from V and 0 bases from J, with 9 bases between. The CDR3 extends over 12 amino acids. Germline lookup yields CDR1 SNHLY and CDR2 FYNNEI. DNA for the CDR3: TGTGCCAGTTTAGGGGCCTCCTACGAGCAGTACTTC. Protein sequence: CASLGASYEQYF. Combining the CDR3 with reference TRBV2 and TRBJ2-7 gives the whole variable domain EPEVTQTPSHQVTQMGQEVILRCVPISNHLYFYWYRQILGQKVEFLVSFYNNEISEKSEIFDDQFSVERPDGSNFTLKIRSTKLEDSAMYFCASLGASYEQYFGPGTRLTVT.

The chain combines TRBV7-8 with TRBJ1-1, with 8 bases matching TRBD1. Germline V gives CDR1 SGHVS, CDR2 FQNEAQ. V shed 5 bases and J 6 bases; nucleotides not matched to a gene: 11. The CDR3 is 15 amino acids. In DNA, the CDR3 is TGTGCCAGCAGCCCCCCCAAGATGGGACAGGCTGAAGCTTTCTTT. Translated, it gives CASSPPKMGQAEAFF.

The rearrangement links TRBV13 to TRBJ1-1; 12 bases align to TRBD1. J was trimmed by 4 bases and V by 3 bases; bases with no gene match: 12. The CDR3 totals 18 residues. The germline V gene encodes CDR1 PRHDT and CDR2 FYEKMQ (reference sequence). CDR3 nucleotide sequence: TGTGCCAGCAGCTTGGGAGGGACAGGGGGCGCGAAGGGCACTGAAGCTTTCTTT. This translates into CASSLGGTGGAKGTEAFF.

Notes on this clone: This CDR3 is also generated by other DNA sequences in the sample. The CDR3 reads CASSLGRGNYGYTF. CDR3 sequence (DNA): TGTGCCAGCAGCTTAGGCAGGGGCAACTATGGCTACACCTTC. The chain has TRBV13 and TRBJ1-2, with a tentative D call TRBD1 (6 bases). V lost 0 bases and J lost 2, with 7 bases in between. The CDR3 contains 14 residues. Germline V gene data show CDR1 as PRHDT and CDR2 as FYEKMQ (reference sequence).

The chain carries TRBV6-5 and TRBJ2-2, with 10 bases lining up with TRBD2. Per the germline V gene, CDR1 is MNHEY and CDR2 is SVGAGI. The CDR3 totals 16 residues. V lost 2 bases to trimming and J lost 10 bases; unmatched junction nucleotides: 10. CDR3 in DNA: TGTGCCAGCAGTTACGATTCAGCGGGGGGGCTTGTGGAGCTGTTTTTT. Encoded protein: CASSYDSAGGLVELFF.

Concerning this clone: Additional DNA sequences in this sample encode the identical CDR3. The CDR3 DNA reads TGTGCCAGCAGCTTAACGGGCAACACCGGGGAGCTGTTTTTT. Translation: CASSLTGNTGELFF. The J gene is TRBJ2-2, the V gene TRBV7-9, with no clear D. With 2 bases removed from V and 2 bases from J, the gap between germline ends came to 6 bases. Germline V gives CDR1 SEHNR, CDR2 FQNEAQ (reference sequence). The CDR3 totals 14 residues.

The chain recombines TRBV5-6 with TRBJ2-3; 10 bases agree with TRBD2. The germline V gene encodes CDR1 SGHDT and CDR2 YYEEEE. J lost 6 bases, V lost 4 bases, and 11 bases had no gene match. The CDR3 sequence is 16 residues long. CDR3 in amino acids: CASSPESGGAGDTQYF. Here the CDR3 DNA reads TGTGCCAGCAGCCCCGAGAGCGGGGGGGCCGGTGATACGCAGTATTTT. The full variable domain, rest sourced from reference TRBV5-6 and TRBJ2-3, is DAGVTQSPTHLIKTRGQQVTLRCSPKSGHDTVSWYQQALGQGPQFIFQYYEEEERQRGNFPDRFSGHQFPNYSSELNVNALLLGDSALYLCASSPESGGAGDTQYFGPGTRLTVL.

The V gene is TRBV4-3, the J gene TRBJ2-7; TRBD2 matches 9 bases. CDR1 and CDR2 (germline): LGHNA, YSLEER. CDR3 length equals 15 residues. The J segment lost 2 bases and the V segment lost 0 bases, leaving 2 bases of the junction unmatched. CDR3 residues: CASSQDLAGAYEQYF. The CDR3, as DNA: TGCGCCAGCAGCCAAGATTTAGCGGGAGCCTACGAGCAGTACTTC.

CDR3 sequence: CASSRFGLTDTQYF. The CDR3, as DNA: TGTGCCAGCAGCCGATTCGGACTCACAGATACGCAGTATTTT. This chain joins TRBV9 and TRBJ2-3; TRBD2 is a possible D gene (5 bases). This CDR3 contains 14 residues. From germline, CDR1 is SGDLS and CDR2 YYNGEE. V gave up 4 bases and J gave up 2 bases, with 11 bases separating them.

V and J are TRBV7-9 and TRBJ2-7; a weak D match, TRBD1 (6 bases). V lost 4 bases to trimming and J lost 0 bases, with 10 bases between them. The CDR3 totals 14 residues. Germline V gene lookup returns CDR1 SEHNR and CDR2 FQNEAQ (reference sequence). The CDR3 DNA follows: TGTGCCAGCAGCTCCCGACAGGCCTCCTACGAGCAGTACTTC. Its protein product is CASSSRQASYEQYF.

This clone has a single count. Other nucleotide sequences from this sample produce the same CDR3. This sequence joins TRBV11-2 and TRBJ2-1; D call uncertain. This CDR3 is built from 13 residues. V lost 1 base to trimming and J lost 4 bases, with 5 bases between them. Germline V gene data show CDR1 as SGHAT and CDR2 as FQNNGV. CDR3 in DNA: TGTGCCAGCAGCTTAGGCCTATACAATGAGCAGTTCTTC. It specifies CASSLGLYNEQFF. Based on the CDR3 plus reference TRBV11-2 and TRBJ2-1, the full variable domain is EAGVAQSPRYKIIEKRQSVAFWCNPISGHATLYWYQQILGQGPKLLIQFQNNGVVDDSQLPKDRFSAERLKGVDSTLKIQPAKLEDSAVYLCASSLGLYNEQFFGPGTRLTVL.